The 25 T cell receptor beta chains below were found in one sample sequenced in a study of shared clonotypes between healthy human individuals. Repertoires were generated with immunoSEQ multiplex PCR, while TCRdb's copy carries only in-frame clones and drops some. The repertoire includes some 790,000 clones, around 77% of them detected once, and approximately 1.8% sits in the top ten. The specimen was memory CD4+ T cells sorted from blood. The subset here: CD45RA-negative fraction. All receptors come from a young woman in good health.

The gene calls are TRBV19 and TRBJ2-7, with TRBD1 identical over 8 bases. J gave up 6 bases and V 3 bases, and 10 bases lay outside the gene matches. The CDR3 is 15 amino acids. Per germline, CDR1 LNHDA and CDR2 SQIVND (reference sequence). The CDR3 nucleotides are TGTGCCAGTAGTATCGGGACAGGACCTTCCGTCGAGCAGTACTTC. Translated, it gives CASSIGTGPSVEQYF.

The CDR3 DNA follows: TGCGCCAGCAGTGAGAGACTCCGGTCCGCCTATGGCTACACCTTC. This codes for CASSERLRSAYGYTF. The chain recombines TRBV10-2 with TRBJ1-2, with no clear D. The CDR3 has 15 amino acids. Trimming pared 2 bases from V and 4 bases from J, leaving 14 bases between. Per germline, CDR1 WSHSY and CDR2 SAAADI.

This chain uses TRBV28 with TRBJ2-7, with a tentative D call TRBD2 (6 bases). Germline CDR1 reads MDHEN; CDR2 reads SYDVKM. There are 13 residues in the CDR3. Trimming pared 5 bases from V and 4 bases from J, leaving 12 bases between. In nucleotides, the CDR3 is TGTGCCAGCAGTATCGGGGGAGAGTACGAGCAGTACTTC. This gives the protein CASSIGGEYEQYF.

The rearrangement uses TRBV5-1 and TRBJ2-1, with TRBD1 matching over 9 bases. V lost 2 bases and J lost 8; bases outside the gene matches: 8. In germline, CDR1 is SGHRS, CDR2 YFSETQ. This CDR3 is 15 amino acids long. The CDR3 nucleotides are TGCGCCAGCAGCTTAGGGGACAGGGATTTCTATGAGCAGTTCTTC. Protein: CASSLGDRDFYEQFF.

The rearrangement uses TRBV2 and TRBJ2-3; D remains unclear. Trimming stripped 3 bases from V and 2 bases from J, with 12 bases between. The CDR3 contains 15 residues. Germline lookup yields CDR1 SNHLY and CDR2 FYNNEI. CDR3 residues: CASSDSAVPTDTQYF. The CDR3 coding sequence is TGTGCCAGCAGTGACTCTGCGGTCCCCACAGATACGCAGTATTTT.

CDR3 DNA: TGTGCCATCAGTAAGGACAGGGCGGACGGCTACACCTTC. It codes for CAISKDRADGYTF. The chain uses TRBV10-3 and TRBJ1-2, with TRBD1 identical over 8 bases. Per germline, CDR1 ENHRY and CDR2 SYGVKD. The CDR3 is 13 residues long. V lost 5 bases, J lost 8 bases, and 7 bases stayed unmatched.

V is TRBV2 and J is TRBJ2-1, with D possibly matching TRBD2 (6 bases). V gave up 4 bases and J gave up 3 bases, with 16 bases separating them. CDR3 length: 16 residues. Per germline, CDR1 SNHLY and CDR2 FYNNEI. In nucleotides, the CDR3 is TGTGCCAGCAGTGCCGGGGGAGCGGCAATCTACAATGAGCAGTTCTTC. Translated: CASSAGGAAIYNEQFF.

The chain employs TRBV18 and TRBJ2-2; no clear D gene. This CDR3 region has 15 residues. Trimming pared 1 base from V and 0 bases from J, leaving 6 bases between. CDR1 is KGHSH and CDR2 is LQKENI in the germline V gene. CDR3 sequence (DNA): TGTGCCAGCTCACCACAGGGTTCGAACACCGGGGAGCTGTTTTTT. It yields the protein CASSPQGSNTGELFF.

The chain links TRBV2 to TRBJ2-5; tentatively, D is TRBD1 (5 bases). Germline CDR1 and CDR2: SNHLY and FYNNEI. Trimming shortened V by 2 bases and J by 7 bases, and 5 bases separated the two germline ends. This CDR3 comprises 11 residues. CDR3 sequence reads: CASSETGTQYF. CDR3 coding DNA: TGTGCCAGCAGTGAAACAGGGACCCAGTACTTC.

This chain uses TRBV11-2 with TRBJ2-7; 7 nucleotides align to TRBD2. The CDR3 is 13 residues long. V lost 5 bases and J lost 7; bases outside the gene matches: 8. Per the germline V gene, CDR1 is SGHAT and CDR2 is FQNNGV. The CDR3: CASSPPRGTEQYF. The DNA of the CDR3 is TGTGCCAGCAGCCCCCCGCGGGGGACGGAGCAGTACTTC. Together with reference TRBV11-2 and TRBJ2-7, the CDR3 gives the full variable domain: EAGVAQSPRYKIIEKRQSVAFWCNPISGHATLYWYQQILGQGPKLLIQFQNNGVVDDSQLPKDRFSAERLKGVDSTLKIQPAKLEDSAVYLCASSPPRGTEQYFGPGTRLTVT.

To note about this clone: Other nucleotide sequences in the sample specify the same CDR3. The genes are TRBV15 and TRBJ2-1, with D tentatively TRBD2 (5 bases). Germline assignment: CDR1 LNHNV and CDR2 YYDKDF (reference sequence). The CDR3 contains 14 residues. Trimming took 0 bases from V and 6 from J, leaving 9 bases between them. The CDR3 reads CATSRDFSGNEQFF. The CDR3 DNA reads TGTGCCACCAGCAGAGATTTCAGCGGCAATGAGCAGTTCTTC.

The chain carries TRBV7-9 and TRBJ2-3; TRBD2 agrees at 10 bases. Per germline, CDR1 SEHNR and CDR2 FQNEAQ (reference sequence). The CDR3 is made up of 18 amino acids. V lost 4 bases, J lost 0 bases, and 10 bases stayed unmatched. The CDR3 DNA is TGTGCCAGCAGCTCACTTAGGCGGACTAGCGGTAGCACAGATACGCAGTATTTT. Encoded protein: CASSSLRRTSGSTDTQYF.

The chain couples TRBV10-1 to TRBJ1-5; D uncertain. The CDR3 totals 11 residues. Germline loops: CDR1 WNHNN, CDR2 SYGVQD (reference sequence). The V gene lost 8 bases and the J gene lost 0 bases, with 2 bases spanning the gap. CDR3: CASASNQPQHF. The CDR3 DNA sequence: TGCGCCAGCGCTAGCAATCAGCCCCAGCATTTT.

The chain combines TRBV28 with TRBJ1-1; maybe TRBD1 (5 bases). V shed 3 bases and J shed 1 base, with 15 bases lying between them. CDR1 is MDHEN and CDR2 is SYDVKM in the germline V gene. There are 16 residues in the CDR3. In DNA, the CDR3 is TGTGCCAGCAGTTTCATCCGACTCACAGGGAACACTGAAGCTTTCTTT. Encoded protein: CASSFIRLTGNTEAFF.

The J gene is TRBJ1-5, the V gene TRBV7-9; D possibly corresponds to TRBD1 (6 bases). The germline V gene encodes CDR1 SEHNR and CDR2 FQNEAQ (reference sequence). V was shortened by 5 bases and J by 0 bases, with 17 bases between the two germline ends. The CDR3 contains 17 residues. The CDR3 nucleotides are TGTGCCAGCAGCACACGGACAGTTTTGGTTAGCAATCAGCCCCAGCATTTT. It yields the protein CASSTRTVLVSNQPQHF.

J is TRBJ2-7 and V is TRBV4-1; TRBD2 matches 10 bases. The V segment lost 4 bases and the J segment 3 bases; nucleotides outside the gene matches: 6. CDR1 is MGHRA, CDR2 YSYEKL, per germline. This CDR3 comprises 15 residues. The CDR3 is CASSPGLANLYEQYF. The CDR3 DNA follows: TGCGCCAGCAGCCCGGGACTAGCGAACCTCTACGAGCAGTACTTC.

The chain combines TRBV28 with TRBJ1-5; the D gene is possibly TRBD1 (5 bases). The CDR3 extends over 17 amino acids. V lost 1 base and J 4 bases, leaving 17 bases between the germline ends. Looked up from germline, CDR1 is MDHEN and CDR2 is SYDVKM. CDR3 loop: CASSLSPGGVGNQPQHF. In DNA form, the CDR3 reads TGTGCCAGCAGTTTATCGCCGGGAGGGGTTGGGAATCAGCCCCAGCATTTT. The whole variable domain, filled in from reference TRBV28 and TRBJ1-5, reads DVKVTQSSRYLVKRTGEKVFLECVQDMDHENMFWYRQDPGLGLRLIYFSYDVKMKEKGDIPEGYSVSREKKERFSLILESASTNQTSMYLCASSLSPGGVGNQPQHFGDGTRLSIL.

This clone was seen more than once but under ten times. The gene calls are TRBV7-6 and TRBJ1-3; possible D gene TRBD1, 5 bases. Between the trimmed V and J ends, which lost 2 bases and 1 base, there was a span of 12 bases. Per the germline V gene, CDR1 is SGHVS and CDR2 is FNYEAQ. The CDR3 loop spans 16 amino acids. CDR3 DNA: TGTGCCAGCAGCTTACTTTTGGGGGGTTCTGGAAACACCATATATTTT. Amino acid sequence: CASSLLLGGSGNTIYF.

The chain links TRBV7-8 to TRBJ2-2, with D possibly being TRBD2 (5 bases). In germline, CDR1 is SGHVS, CDR2 FQNEAQ. Trimming cost V 6 bases and J 2 bases, with 19 bases left between them. This CDR3 contains 17 residues. The CDR3 DNA is TGTGCCAGCAGTCCAAGACCCAGCGGAGCAAACACCGGGGAGCTGTTTTTT. This codes for CASSPRPSGANTGELFF.

The sample holds a few counts of this clone. The CDR3 region has the DNA TGTGCCAGCAGTTTACCATGGACAGGGGGGACCACCGGGGAGCTGTTTTTT. Its protein product is CASSLPWTGGTTGELFF. This chain links TRBV28 with TRBJ2-2; 10 bases line up with TRBD1. The junction had 7 bases not matched to a gene; V was cut back by 2 bases and J by 4 bases. The CDR3 is 17 amino acids. Germline-derived CDR1 and CDR2 are MDHEN and SYDVKM.

This chain uses TRBV5-1 with TRBJ2-3; D is uncertain. V dropped 4 bases and J dropped 4 bases, with 10 bases sitting between them. The germline V gene has CDR1 SGHRS and CDR2 YFSETQ. This CDR3 is 13 amino acids long. The CDR3 DNA sequence: TGCGCCAGCAGCGGAGTAGTCGCAGATACGCAGTATTTT. It is translated as CASSGVVADTQYF.

In its sample, this clone was seen once. Other DNA sequences within the sample encode an identical CDR3. V gene TRBV7-9 combines with J gene TRBJ1-1; D is unresolved. There are 13 residues in the CDR3. CDR1 and CDR2 (germline): SEHNR, FQNEAQ (reference sequence). The ends were cut back, 2 bases at V and 3 bases at J, with 7 bases in the middle. The DNA for the CDR3 is TGTGCCAGCAGCTTAAACATGGACACTGAAGCTTTCTTT. Its protein product is CASSLNMDTEAFF.

V gene TRBV7-2 combines with J gene TRBJ2-7; D perhaps matches TRBD2 (6 bases). This CDR3 is 17 amino acids long. Trimming left V 1 base short and J 3 bases short, with 19 bases between. The germline V gene encodes CDR1 SGHTA and CDR2 FQGNSA. CDR3 coding DNA: TGTGCCAGCAGCTTAGTCGGCGGGGCTAGCGACTACTACGAGCAGTACTTC. Its protein is CASSLVGGASDYYEQYF.

The J gene is TRBJ2-7, the V gene TRBV30, with 7 bases matching TRBD1. CDR3 length: 14 amino acids. V lost 2 bases and J lost 4; bases outside the gene matches: 8. Per germline, CDR1 GTSNPN and CDR2 SVGIG (reference sequence). The CDR3 sequence: CAWSLGRQGYEQYF. In DNA form, the CDR3 reads TGTGCCTGGAGTTTAGGTCGACAGGGATACGAGCAGTACTTC.

The chain carries TRBV18 and TRBJ2-3, with 8 bases aligning to TRBD1. J gave up 5 bases and V 3 bases, and 4 bases lay outside the gene matches. The CDR3 consists of 14 residues. From germline, CDR1 is KGHSH and CDR2 LQKENI. As DNA, the CDR3 is TGTGCCAGCTCACCGCAACAGGGGGAAGATACGCAGTATTTT. Residues: CASSPQQGEDTQYF.